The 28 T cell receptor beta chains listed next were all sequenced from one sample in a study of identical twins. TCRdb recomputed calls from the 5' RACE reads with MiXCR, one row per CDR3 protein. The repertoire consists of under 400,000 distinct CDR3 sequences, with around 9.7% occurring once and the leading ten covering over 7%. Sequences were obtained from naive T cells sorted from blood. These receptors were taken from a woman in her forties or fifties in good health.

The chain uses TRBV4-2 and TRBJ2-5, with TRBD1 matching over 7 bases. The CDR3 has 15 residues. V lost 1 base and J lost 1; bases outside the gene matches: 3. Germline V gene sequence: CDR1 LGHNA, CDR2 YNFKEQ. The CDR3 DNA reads TGTGCCAGCAGCCAAGCGACAGGGAGCCAAGAGACCCAGTACTTC. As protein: CASSQATGSQETQYF.

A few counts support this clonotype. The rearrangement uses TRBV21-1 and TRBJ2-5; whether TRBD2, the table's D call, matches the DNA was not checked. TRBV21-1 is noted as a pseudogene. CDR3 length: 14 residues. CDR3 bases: TGTGCCAGCGTGAGCCAGCGGGAGTCAGAGACCCAGTACTTC. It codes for CASVSQRESETQYF.

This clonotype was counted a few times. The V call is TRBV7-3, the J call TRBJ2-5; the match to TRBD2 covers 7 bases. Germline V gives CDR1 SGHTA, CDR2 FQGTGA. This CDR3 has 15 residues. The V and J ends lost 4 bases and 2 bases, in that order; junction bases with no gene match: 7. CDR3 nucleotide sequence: TGTGCCAGCAGCTCAGTACTAGCGAGACAAGAGACCCAGTACTTC. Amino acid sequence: CASSSVLARQETQYF.

The CDR3 coding sequence is TGTGCCAGCAGTTGGCGGGAGGGGAATACGCAGTATTTT. As protein: CASSWREGNTQYF. The J gene is TRBJ2-3, the V gene TRBV6-5; 9 bases map to TRBD2. Germline CDR1 reads MNHEY; CDR2 reads SVGAGI. The length of the CDR3 is 13 residues. V dropped 4 bases and J dropped 7; count of bases not matched to a gene: 3.

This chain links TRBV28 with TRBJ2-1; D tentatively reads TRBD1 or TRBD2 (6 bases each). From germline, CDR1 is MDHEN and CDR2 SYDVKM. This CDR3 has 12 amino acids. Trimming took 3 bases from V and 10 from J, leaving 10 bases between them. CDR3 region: CASSLTRGEQFF. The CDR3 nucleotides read TGTGCCAGCAGTTTGACTAGGGGGGAGCAGTTCTTC.

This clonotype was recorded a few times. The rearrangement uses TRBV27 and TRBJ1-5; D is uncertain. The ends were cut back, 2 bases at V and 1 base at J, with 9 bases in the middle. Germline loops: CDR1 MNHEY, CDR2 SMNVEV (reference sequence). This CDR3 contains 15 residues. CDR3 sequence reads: CASSLRATSNQPQHF. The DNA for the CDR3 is TGTGCCAGCAGTTTACGGGCCACCAGCAATCAGCCCCAGCATTTT.

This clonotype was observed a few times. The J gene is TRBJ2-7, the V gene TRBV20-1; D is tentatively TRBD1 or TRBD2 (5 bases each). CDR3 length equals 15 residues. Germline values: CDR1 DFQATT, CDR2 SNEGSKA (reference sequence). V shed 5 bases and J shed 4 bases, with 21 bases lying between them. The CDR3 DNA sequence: TGCAGTGCTGCCCCCGGGACCGTAGAACCTTACGAGCAGTACTTC. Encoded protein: CSAAPGTVEPYEQYF.

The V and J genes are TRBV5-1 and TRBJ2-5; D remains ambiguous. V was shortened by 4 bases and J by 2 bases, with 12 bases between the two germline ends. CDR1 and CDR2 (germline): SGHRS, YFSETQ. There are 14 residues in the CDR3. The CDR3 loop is CASSHDFDQETQYF. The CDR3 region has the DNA TGCGCCAGCAGCCACGACTTTGATCAAGAGACCCAGTACTTC.

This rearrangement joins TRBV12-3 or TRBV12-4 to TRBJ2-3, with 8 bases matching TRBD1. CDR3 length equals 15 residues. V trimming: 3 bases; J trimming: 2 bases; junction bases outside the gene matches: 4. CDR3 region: CASSLGTGYTDTQYF. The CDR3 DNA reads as TGTGCCAGCAGTTTGGGGACAGGATACACAGATACGCAGTATTTT.

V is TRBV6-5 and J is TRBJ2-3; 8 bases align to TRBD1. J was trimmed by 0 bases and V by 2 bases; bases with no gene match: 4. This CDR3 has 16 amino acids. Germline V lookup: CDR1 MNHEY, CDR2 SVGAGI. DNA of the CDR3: TGTGCCAGCAGTTACGCGACAGGGGCCAGCACAGATACGCAGTATTTT. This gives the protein CASSYATGASTDTQYF.

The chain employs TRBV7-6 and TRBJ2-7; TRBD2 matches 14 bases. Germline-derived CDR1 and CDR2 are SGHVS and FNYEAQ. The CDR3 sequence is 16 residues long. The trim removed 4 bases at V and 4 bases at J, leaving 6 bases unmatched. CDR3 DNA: TGTGCCAGCAGCTCCGGACTAGCGGGAGGCCCATACGAGCAGTACTTC. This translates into CASSSGLAGGPYEQYF.

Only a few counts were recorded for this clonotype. CDR3 nucleotides: TGTGCCACGGGTCGGGATCTCAATGAGCAGTTCTTC. Translation: CATGRDLNEQFF. The rearrangement uses TRBV6-4 and TRBJ2-1, with D possibly TRBD2 on 5 matching bases. Deletions cut 10 bases from V and 6 bases from J, with 13 bases between. The V gene's germline CDR1 is MRHNA and CDR2 SNTAGT. CDR3 size: 12 residues.

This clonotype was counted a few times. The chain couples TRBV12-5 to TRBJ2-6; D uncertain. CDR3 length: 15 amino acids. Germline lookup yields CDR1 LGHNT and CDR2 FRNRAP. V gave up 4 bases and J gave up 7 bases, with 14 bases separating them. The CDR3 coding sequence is TGTGCTAGTGGTTCCCGGGCCATTGGAGCCAACGTCCTGACTTTC. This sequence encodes CASGSRAIGANVLTF.

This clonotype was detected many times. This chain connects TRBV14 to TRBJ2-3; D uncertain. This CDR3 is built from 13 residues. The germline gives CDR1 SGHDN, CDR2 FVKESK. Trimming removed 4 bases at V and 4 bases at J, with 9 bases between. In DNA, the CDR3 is TGTGCCAGCAGCCCAGAAGTGTCAGATACGCAGTATTTT. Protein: CASSPEVSDTQYF. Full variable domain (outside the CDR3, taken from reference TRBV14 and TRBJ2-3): EAGVTQFPSHSVIEKGQTVTLRCDPISGHDNLYWYRRVMGKEIKFLLHFVKESKQDESGMPNNRFLAERTGGTYSTLKVQPAELEDSGVYFCASSPEVSDTQYFGPGTRLTVL.

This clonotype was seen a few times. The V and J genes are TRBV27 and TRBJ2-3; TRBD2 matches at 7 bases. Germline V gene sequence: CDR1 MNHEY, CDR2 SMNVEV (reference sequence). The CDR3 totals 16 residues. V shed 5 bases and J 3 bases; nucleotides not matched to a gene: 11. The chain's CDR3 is CASSTEGGRVTDTQYF. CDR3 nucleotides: TGTGCCAGCAGTACCGAGGGCGGGAGAGTAACAGATACGCAGTATTTT.

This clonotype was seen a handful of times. The CDR3 DNA sequence: TGTGCCAGCAGCTTAGCGCCAGGGGGGAACACTGAAGCTTTCTTT. Protein sequence: CASSLAPGGNTEAFF. The genes are TRBV7-9 and TRBJ1-1; 7 nucleotides line up with TRBD1. This CDR3 region has 15 residues. The V gene's germline CDR1 is SEHNR and CDR2 FQNEAQ (reference sequence). Losses at the gene ends were 0 bases for V and 1 base for J; bases not matched to a gene: 2.

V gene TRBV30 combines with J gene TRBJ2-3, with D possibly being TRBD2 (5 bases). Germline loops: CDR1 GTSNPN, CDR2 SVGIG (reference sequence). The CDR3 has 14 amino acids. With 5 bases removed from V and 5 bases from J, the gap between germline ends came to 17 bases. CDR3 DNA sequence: TGTGCCTGGGACCGACAACCCGAGGGAGATACGCAGTATTTT. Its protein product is CAWDRQPEGDTQYF.

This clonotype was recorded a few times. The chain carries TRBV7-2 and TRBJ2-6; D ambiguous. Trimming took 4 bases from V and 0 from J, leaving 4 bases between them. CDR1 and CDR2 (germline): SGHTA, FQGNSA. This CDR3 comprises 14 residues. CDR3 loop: CASSWVSGANVLTF. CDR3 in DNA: TGTGCCAGCAGCTGGGTCTCTGGGGCCAACGTCCTGACTTTC.

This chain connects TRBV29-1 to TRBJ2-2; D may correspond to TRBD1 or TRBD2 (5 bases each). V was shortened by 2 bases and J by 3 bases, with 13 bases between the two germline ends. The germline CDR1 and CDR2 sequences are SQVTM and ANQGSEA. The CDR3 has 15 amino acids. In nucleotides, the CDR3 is TGCAGCGTTGAAATAACCGAGGGGTACACCGGGGAGCTGTTTTTT. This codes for CSVEITEGYTGELFF.

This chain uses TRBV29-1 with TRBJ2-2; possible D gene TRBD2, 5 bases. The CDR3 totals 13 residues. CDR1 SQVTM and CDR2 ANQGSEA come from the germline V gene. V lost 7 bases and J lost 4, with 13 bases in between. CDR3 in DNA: TGCAGCGCAGGAGGCGGTTTCACCGGGGAGCTGTTTTTT. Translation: CSAGGGFTGELFF.

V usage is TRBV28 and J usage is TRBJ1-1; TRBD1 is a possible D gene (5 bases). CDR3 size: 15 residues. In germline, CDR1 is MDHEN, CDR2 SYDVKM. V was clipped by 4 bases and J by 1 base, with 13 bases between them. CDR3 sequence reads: CASSWLDSQNTEAFF. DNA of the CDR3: TGTGCCAGCAGTTGGCTCGACAGCCAGAACACTGAAGCTTTCTTT.

The DNA for the CDR3 is TGCGCCAGCAGCTTGGCAGGGGCACCCTCCCATGGCTACACCTTC. This translates into CASSLAGAPSHGYTF. V is TRBV5-1 and J is TRBJ1-2; perhaps TRBD1 as D (6 bases). With 0 bases removed from V and 6 bases from J, the gap between germline ends came to 15 bases. Germline loops: CDR1 SGHRS, CDR2 YFSETQ. This CDR3 has 15 residues.

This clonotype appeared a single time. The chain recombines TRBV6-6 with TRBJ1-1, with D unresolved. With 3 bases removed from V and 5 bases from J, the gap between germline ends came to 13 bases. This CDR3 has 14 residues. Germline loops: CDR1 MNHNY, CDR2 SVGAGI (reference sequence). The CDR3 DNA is TGTGCCAGCAGTTATCCGGGCCGTTCGACTGAAGCTTTCTTT. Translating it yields CASSYPGRSTEAFF.

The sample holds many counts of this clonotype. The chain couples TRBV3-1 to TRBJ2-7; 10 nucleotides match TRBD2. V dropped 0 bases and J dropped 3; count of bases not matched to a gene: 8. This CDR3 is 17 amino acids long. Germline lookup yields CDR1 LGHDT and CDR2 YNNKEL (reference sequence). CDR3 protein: CASSQEGRLAGFYEQYF. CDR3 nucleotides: TGTGCCAGCAGCCAAGAAGGAAGACTAGCGGGTTTCTACGAGCAGTACTTC.

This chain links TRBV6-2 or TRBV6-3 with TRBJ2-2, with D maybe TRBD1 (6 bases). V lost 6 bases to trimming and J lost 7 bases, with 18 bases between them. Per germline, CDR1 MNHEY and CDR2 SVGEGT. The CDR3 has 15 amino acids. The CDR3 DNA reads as TGTGCCAGCAGCCAACACGGGACATCGGGCGGGGAGCTGTTTTTT. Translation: CASSQHGTSGGELFF.

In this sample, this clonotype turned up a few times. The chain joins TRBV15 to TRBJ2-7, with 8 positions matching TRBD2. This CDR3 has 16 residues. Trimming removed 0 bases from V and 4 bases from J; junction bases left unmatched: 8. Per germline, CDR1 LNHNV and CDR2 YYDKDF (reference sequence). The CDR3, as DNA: TGTGCCACCAGCAGAGATACGGCTAGCGGGCCTTACGAGCAGTACTTC. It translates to CATSRDTASGPYEQYF.

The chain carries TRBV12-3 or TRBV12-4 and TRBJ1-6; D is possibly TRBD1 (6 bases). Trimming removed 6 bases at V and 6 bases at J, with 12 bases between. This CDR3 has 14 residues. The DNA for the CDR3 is TGTGCCAGCAGCCAAAGGGGGGGTAATTCACCCCTCCACTTT. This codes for CASSQRGGNSPLHF.

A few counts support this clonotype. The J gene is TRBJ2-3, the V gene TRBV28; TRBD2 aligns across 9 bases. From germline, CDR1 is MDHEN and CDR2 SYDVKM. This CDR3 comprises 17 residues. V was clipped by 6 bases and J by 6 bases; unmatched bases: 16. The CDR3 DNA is TGTGCCAGCAGAAAGTTGACCGGGAGTAGCGGGAGTGATACGCAGTATTTT. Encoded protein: CASRKLTGSSGSDTQYF. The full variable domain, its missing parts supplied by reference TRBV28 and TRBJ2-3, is DVKVTQSSRYLVKRTGEKVFLECVQDMDHENMFWYRQDPGLGLRLIYFSYDVKMKEKGDIPEGYSVSREKKERFSLILESASTNQTSMYLCASRKLTGSSGSDTQYFGPGTRLTVL.